The 18 T cell receptor beta chains presented below share a single source sample, sequenced in a study of cytomegalovirus exposure and HLA in healthy donors. PCR used 60 Vbeta primers and 13 Jbeta primers. Assay: immunoSEQ multiplex PCR; the TCRdb copy retains only in-frame clones and omits some. The profile shows about 63,000 clones, around 89% of them singletons. The sequenced material came from PBMCs. These receptors were obtained from a woman younger than 45 in good health and CMV-seropositive.

The gene calls are TRBV7-2 and TRBJ2-5; 7 nucleotides align to TRBD2. The CDR3 loop spans 17 amino acids. The germline CDR1 and CDR2 sequences are SGHTA and FQGNSA. The V gene end was trimmed by 3 bases and the J gene end by 1 base; junction bases not matched to a gene: 11. The CDR3 DNA sequence: TGTGCCAGCAGCTTCCTTCCTTTGAGCGGGATCCAAGAGACCCAGTACTTC. Residues: CASSFLPLSGIQETQYF.

The CDR3 bases are TGCGCCAGCAGCCAACGTACAGGGGTGACTGAAGCTTTCTTT. Translation: CASSQRTGVTEAFF. V and J are TRBV4-1 and TRBJ1-1; 7 nucleotides agree with TRBD1. CDR1 and CDR2 from the germline V gene are MGHRA and YSYEKL. CDR3 size: 14 residues. V shed 2 bases and J 5 bases; nucleotides not matched to a gene: 5.

The chain has TRBV5-1 and TRBJ2-7; 7 bases match TRBD2. V gave up 4 bases and J gave up 0 bases; unmatched junction bases: 4. CDR1 and CDR2 from the germline V gene are SGHRS and YFSETQ. CDR3 length: 14 residues. The CDR3 nucleotides read TGCGCCAGCAGCGCCACTAGCGCCTCCTACGAGCAGTACTTC. It yields the protein CASSATSASYEQYF.

The genes are TRBV28 and TRBJ2-7; D is uncertain. Trimming left V 7 bases short and J 5 bases short, with 12 bases between. Germline V lookup: CDR1 MDHEN, CDR2 SYDVKM. The CDR3 is 12 residues long. In DNA, the CDR3 is TGTGCCAGCAAGAGGCTAGATAACGAGCAGTACTTC. It translates to CASKRLDNEQYF.

The J gene is TRBJ2-7, the V gene TRBV6-6; TRBD2 agrees at 12 bases. This CDR3 spans 16 amino acids. The germline V gene has CDR1 MNHNY and CDR2 SVGAGI (reference sequence). V shed 6 bases and J 1 base; nucleotides not matched to a gene: 7. For the CDR3, the DNA is TGTGCCAGCAGCACTCGAACTAGCGGGAGGTCCTACGAGCAGTACTTC. Translated: CASSTRTSGRSYEQYF.

The chain has TRBV2 and TRBJ2-3, with D possibly matching TRBD1 (6 bases). Germline V gene data show CDR1 as SNHLY and CDR2 as FYNNEI. This CDR3 comprises 12 residues. The V and J ends lost 5 bases and 4 bases respectively, with 7 bases between them. The DNA for the CDR3 is TGTGCCAGCAGTCCAGGGGCAGATACGCAGTATTTT. Encoded protein: CASSPGADTQYF.

The J gene is TRBJ2-7, the V gene TRBV7-8; tentatively, D is TRBD2 (5 bases). This CDR3 spans 15 amino acids. Germline lookup yields CDR1 SGHVS and CDR2 FQNEAQ. V was clipped by 1 base and J by 4 bases, with 14 bases between them. This CDR3 is CASSLGSTGLYEQYF. The CDR3 nucleotides read TGTGCCAGCAGCTTAGGTTCTACCGGACTTTACGAGCAGTACTTC.

V and J are TRBV5-4 and TRBJ2-5; TRBD2 matches 9 bases. From germline, CDR1 is SGHNT and CDR2 YYREEE (reference sequence). Trimming at V came to 1 base and at J to 1 base, leaving 2 bases not matched to a gene. This CDR3 contains 15 residues. CDR3 sequence: CASSLLTSGQETQYF. The CDR3 DNA reads TGTGCCAGCAGCTTGCTGACTAGCGGCCAAGAGACCCAGTACTTC. Variable domain in full (rest from reference TRBV5-4 and TRBJ2-5): ETGVTQSPTHLIKTRGQQVTLRCSSQSGHNTVSWYQQALGQGPQFIFQYYREEENGRGNFPPRFSGLQFPNYSSELNVNALELDDSALYLCASSLLTSGQETQYFGPGTRLLVL.

The gene calls are TRBV10-2 and TRBJ2-2, with D unresolved. Germline-derived CDR1 and CDR2 are WSHSY and SAAADI. The CDR3 length is 15 residues. V lost 2 bases, J lost 4 bases, and 11 bases lay in between. The CDR3, as DNA: TGCGCCAGCAGTGAGGGTCACCGGGTCACCGGGGAGCTGTTTTTT. This translates into CASSEGHRVTGELFF.

The gene calls are TRBV12-5 and TRBJ1-3, with D maybe TRBD1 (5 bases). The germline CDR1 and CDR2 sequences are LGHNT and FRNRAP. The CDR3 runs 15 residues. The V end lost 0 bases, the J end lost 4 bases, and 10 bases lay between the germline ends. CDR3 DNA sequence: TGTGCTAGTGGTTTGGTTGAGGGGAGGGGAAACACCATATATTTT. Protein product: CASGLVEGRGNTIYF.

J is TRBJ1-5 and V is TRBV5-5; 8 bases align to TRBD1. This CDR3 has 20 amino acids. Germline CDR1 and CDR2: SGHKS and YYEKEE (reference sequence). Germline trimming cut 2 bases from V and 1 base from J; bases unmatched to any gene: 17. CDR3 sequence (DNA): TGTGCCAGCAGCTTTGGAGTCGGACAGGGCTTTTGGGCGAGCAATCAGCCCCAGCATTTT. Translation gives CASSFGVGQGFWASNQPQHF.

The rearrangement joins TRBV5-5 to TRBJ1-6; D might be TRBD1 (5 bases). This CDR3 comprises 16 residues. Per germline, CDR1 SGHKS and CDR2 YYEKEE (reference sequence). Between the trimmed V and J ends, which lost 2 bases and 7 bases, there was a span of 16 bases. This CDR3 reads CASSFWAGSRNSPLHF. The CDR3 bases are TGTGCCAGCAGCTTTTGGGCAGGGTCTCGGAATTCACCCCTCCACTTT.

With regard to this clone: This CDR3 is missing its conserved last phenylalanine or tryptophan, likely due to a read error. The limits of the CDR3 on the DNA are not certain, so only TCRdb's listed CDR3 is given. The V call is TRBV20-1, the J call TRBJ2-7; TRBD2 was called by the table and not checked on the DNA. The CDR3 spans 11 residues, counting both ends. Germline-derived CDR1 and CDR2 are DFQATT and SNEGSKA (reference sequence). The CDR3 here is CSAFRLAGDVS.

This clone was detected only once. The chain combines TRBV4-2 with TRBJ2-3; TRBD2 agrees at 9 bases. This CDR3 is 17 amino acids long. The J segment lost 3 bases and the V segment lost 0 bases, leaving 7 bases of the junction unmatched. Germline CDR1 reads LGHNA; CDR2 reads YNFKEQ. CDR3 residues: CASSQERGRATTDTQYF. CDR3 DNA: TGTGCCAGCAGCCAAGAGCGCGGGAGGGCCACTACAGATACGCAGTATTTT.

V gene TRBV7-2 combines with J gene TRBJ2-1; TRBD2 matches 7 bases. CDR1 and CDR2 (germline): SGHTA, FQGNSA. The CDR3 length is 16 residues. Trimming took 5 bases from V and 5 from J; bases not matched to a gene: 12. This chain's CDR3 is CASSPQLRETDNEQFF. CDR3 bases: TGTGCCAGCAGCCCCCAGTTGCGGGAGACGGACAATGAGCAGTTCTTC.

V is TRBV11-2 and J is TRBJ2-1; 12 bases map to TRBD2. J was trimmed by 6 bases and V by 0 bases; bases with no gene match: 6. This CDR3 comprises 17 residues. Germline assignment: CDR1 SGHAT and CDR2 FQNNGV. CDR3 loop: CASSLDRTSGRINEQFF. In nucleotides, the CDR3 is TGTGCCAGCAGCTTAGATCGAACTAGCGGGAGGATCAATGAGCAGTTCTTC.

The chain carries TRBV21-1 and TRBJ2-7; TRBD2, the D gene given by the table, was not confirmed from the DNA. TRBV21-1 is shown as a pseudogene. The CDR3 sequence is 15 residues long. DNA for the CDR3: TGTGCCAGCAGCTCCCGCGGCGGGGCAGGGCGCGAGCAGTACTTC. Protein sequence: CASSSRGGAGREQYF.

This clone occurred once. V gene TRBV6-6 combines with J gene TRBJ2-7; 9 bases line up with TRBD1. Trimming cost V 5 bases and J 6 bases; bases outside gene matches: 8. The germline V gene encodes CDR1 MNHNY and CDR2 SVGAGI (reference sequence). The CDR3 has 14 amino acids. The CDR3 DNA follows: TGTGCCAGCAGTCTCCCGGGACAGGGTGTCGAGCAGTACTTC. This encodes CASSLPGQGVEQYF.